What follows is one TCR beta chain and its context. No antigen is known for it. This entry is derived from a study of T cells after yellow fever vaccination. TCRdb reanalysed the 5' RACE reads using MiXCR and keeps one entry per CDR3 protein. The data contain 150,000 to 200,000 distinct CDR3 sequences, about a tenth of them singletons. CDR3 size: 13 residues. V dropped 2 bases and J dropped 3 bases, with 8 bases sitting between them. CDR1 is MNHEY, CDR2 SVGAGI, per germline. Findings and caveats of the study: A small share of clonotypes appeared in both CD4 and CD8 compartments.

The sample was CD8+ T cells sorted from PBMCs, taken 45 days after the yellow fever booster vaccination. This chain connects TRBV6-5 to TRBJ2-7; TRBD1 is a possible D gene (5 bases). This clonotype was obtained from a man aged 18 to 29 who received the YFV17D yellow fever vaccine. CDR3 region: CASSYAGLYEQYF. The CDR3 region has the DNA TGTGCCAGCAGTTACGCAGGGCTCTACGAGCAGTACTTC.